Each of the 9 T cell receptor beta chains below was sequenced from the same sample in a study of blood T cell repertoires in COVID-19. Produced via immunoSEQ multiplex PCR; TCRdb's table is partial and in-frame only. This table holds roughly 320,000 clones, 65% to 90% found once. The sequencing sample was made of peripheral blood. The receptors were gathered from a human donor in a cohort sampled during active COVID-19.

The V call is TRBV27, the J call TRBJ2-1, with 10 bases identical to TRBD2. Losses at the gene ends were 6 bases for V and 4 bases for J; bases not matched to a gene: 9. Per the germline V gene, CDR1 is MNHEY and CDR2 is SMNVEV (reference sequence). This CDR3 comprises 16 residues. The CDR3 is CASSLSSGRYYNEQFF. The CDR3 DNA sequence: TGTGCCAGCAGCCTATCTAGCGGGAGATATTACAATGAGCAGTTCTTC.

CDR3 nucleotides: TGCAGTGCTAGTTGGACATCTAGGGGGTATCAGCCCCAGCATTTT. Its protein product is CSASWTSRGYQPQHF. The chain combines TRBV20-1 with TRBJ1-5; D is perhaps TRBD1 (6 bases). The germline V gene encodes CDR1 DFQATT and CDR2 SNEGSKA (reference sequence). The CDR3 is made up of 15 amino acids. The V end was cut by 3 bases, the J end by 5 bases, with 17 bases between.

The chain couples TRBV5-4 to TRBJ2-2; 8 bases map to TRBD2. V lost 4 bases and J lost 3; bases outside the gene matches: 5. The germline CDR1 and CDR2 sequences are SGHNT and YYREEE (reference sequence). The CDR3 sequence is 15 residues long. This CDR3 reads CASSRGGQDTGELFF. CDR3 DNA: TGTGCCAGCAGCCGCGGGGGGCAGGACACCGGGGAGCTGTTTTTT.

The rearrangement uses TRBV24-1 and TRBJ1-1; 9 bases map to TRBD1. Germline CDR1 and CDR2: KGHDR and SFDVKD. The CDR3 runs to 14 residues. J gave up 4 bases and V 4 bases, and 3 bases lay outside the gene matches. The CDR3 is CATSEGQGTTEAFF. Written as DNA, the CDR3 is TGTGCCACCAGTGAGGGACAGGGAACCACTGAAGCTTTCTTT.

This clone was detected a few times. The chain is built from TRBV5-1 and TRBJ2-5; TRBD2 is a possible D gene (7 bases). The CDR3 runs to 15 residues. Germline V gives CDR1 SGHRS, CDR2 YFSETQ. Trimming stripped 0 bases from V and 12 bases from J, with 21 bases between. The CDR3: CASSLEIGGQTPEYF. Written as DNA, the CDR3 is TGCGCCAGCAGCTTGGAGATCGGGGGGCAAACCCCAGAGTACTTC. The complete variable domain, with remaining parts taken from reference TRBV5-1 and TRBJ2-5, reads KAGVTQTPRYLIKTRGQQVTLSCSPISGHRSVSWYQQTPGQGLQFLFEYFSETQRNKGNFPGRFSGRQFSNSRSEMNVSTLELGDSALYLCASSLEIGGQTPEYFGPGTRLLVL.

This clone was counted once. The rearrangement uses TRBV19 and TRBJ1-2; tentatively, D is TRBD1 (6 bases). The CDR3 has 13 residues. Germline CDR1 and CDR2: LNHDA and SQIVND (reference sequence). V lost 4 bases, J lost 4 bases, and 10 bases lay in between. CDR3 sequence: CASSTDRSYGYTF. As DNA, the CDR3 is TGTGCCAGTAGTACGGACAGATCCTATGGCTACACCTTC.

The genes are TRBV24-1 and TRBJ1-2, with TRBD1 matching 7 bases. CDR3 length: 13 residues. The germline V gene encodes CDR1 KGHDR and CDR2 SFDVKD. The J segment lost 9 bases and the V segment lost 3 bases, leaving 6 bases of the junction unmatched. The chain's CDR3 is CATSDNTGARYTF. The CDR3 DNA sequence: TGTGCCACCAGTGATAACACAGGGGCCCGCTACACCTTC.

The chain couples TRBV5-4 to TRBJ1-6; D is perhaps TRBD1 (5 bases). V was pared by 0 bases and J by 5 bases, with 9 bases between. The CDR3 extends over 15 amino acids. From germline, CDR1 is SGHNT and CDR2 YYREEE (reference sequence). The CDR3 reads CASSLDGGNNSPLHF. In DNA, the CDR3 is TGTGCCAGCAGCTTGGACGGGGGGAATAATTCACCCCTCCACTTT.

V usage is TRBV29-1 and J usage is TRBJ1-4, with D possibly being TRBD1 (5 bases). The CDR3 is made up of 14 amino acids. Germline values: CDR1 SQVTM, CDR2 ANQGSEA. With 2 bases removed from V and 1 base from J, the gap between germline ends came to 8 bases. The CDR3 loop is CSVELGGTNEKLFF. The CDR3, as DNA: TGCAGCGTTGAATTGGGGGGAACTAATGAAAAACTGTTTTTT.